This T cell receptor (beta chain) was retrieved from a study of blood T cell repertoires in COVID-19. Measured with immunoSEQ multiplex PCR; TCRdb has only the in-frame clones, and not every one. This table holds roughly 520,000 clones, approximately 88% found once. The origin of this receptor is a woman aged 40 to 50 who had recovered from COVID-19. The sequenced material came from PBMCs or T cells enriched from blood (not recorded which).

Here the CDR3 reads CAISLDRAEAFF. CDR3 coding DNA: TGTGCCATCAGTTTGGACAGGGCGGAAGCTTTCTTT. The chain couples TRBV10-3 to TRBJ1-1; 8 bases are a match to TRBD1. The CDR3 extends over 12 amino acids. From germline, CDR1 is ENHRY and CDR2 SYGVKD. Trimming cost V 5 bases and J 8 bases; bases outside gene matches: 4.